This TCR beta chain appears in the sequencing data of a study of neurological immune-mediated disorders. Many counts were recorded for this clonotype. V lost 6 bases, J lost 1 base, and 5 bases stayed unmatched. The CDR3 length is 15 residues. Germline-derived CDR1 and CDR2 are SEHNR and FQNEAQ (reference sequence). One entry per CDR3 protein results from TCRdb running MiXCR on the 5' RACE reads. Among tens of thousands of distinct CDR3 sequences listed, roughly an eighth were seen once. Specimen: PBMCs. The V call is TRBV7-9, the J call TRBJ2-2; 7 bases are shared with TRBD2. This sequence was found in a woman between 45 and 65 years old in good health. The CDR3 sequence: CASRISGKNTGELFF. The CDR3 coding sequence is TGTGCCAGCAGGATCAGCGGGAAGAACACCGGGGAGCTGTTTTTT.